This TCR beta chain was obtained from a study of blood T cell repertoires in COVID-19. Background on the study: T cells, B-cell-depleted T cells, or PBMCs supplied cDNA or gDNA.

The table came from immunoSEQ multiplex PCR; TCRdb's copy has only in-frame clones and leaves some out. Here the sample spans about 120,000 clones, roughly 82% being singletons. This CDR3 comprises 16 residues. CDR1 and CDR2 (germline): MNHNY, SVGAGI (reference sequence). V was pared by 5 bases and J by 0 bases, with 6 bases of the junction left unmatched. The receptor was derived from a human donor in a cohort sampled during active COVID-19. The sample consisted of peripheral blood. The chain is built from TRBV6-6 and TRBJ2-1, with 8 bases that match TRBD2. CDR3 amino acids: CASSPAGGSSYNEQFF. CDR3 in DNA: TGTGCCAGCAGTCCGGCGGGGGGCAGCTCCTACAATGAGCAGTTCTTC.